This TCR beta chain was sequenced in a study of T cell changes during pregnancy in multiple sclerosis. Sequencing used immunoSEQ multiplex PCR; TCRdb keeps in-frame clones, though not all of them. This sample has 30,000 to 40,000 clones, with around 92% found just once. V lost 2 bases, J lost 0 bases, and 6 bases lay in between. This CDR3 comprises 14 residues. Germline V gene sequence: CDR1 SGHRS, CDR2 YFSETQ. Sequenced material: CD4+ T cells from peripheral blood mononuclear cells, taken in the third trimester of pregnancy. V is TRBV5-1 and J is TRBJ2-1, with D uncertain. This TCR was recovered from a female donor with multiple sclerosis, enrolled in a pregnancy study. CDR3 DNA sequence: TGCGCCAGCAGCTTCGGGTCCTCCTACAATGAGCAGTTCTTC. It specifies CASSFGSSYNEQFF.